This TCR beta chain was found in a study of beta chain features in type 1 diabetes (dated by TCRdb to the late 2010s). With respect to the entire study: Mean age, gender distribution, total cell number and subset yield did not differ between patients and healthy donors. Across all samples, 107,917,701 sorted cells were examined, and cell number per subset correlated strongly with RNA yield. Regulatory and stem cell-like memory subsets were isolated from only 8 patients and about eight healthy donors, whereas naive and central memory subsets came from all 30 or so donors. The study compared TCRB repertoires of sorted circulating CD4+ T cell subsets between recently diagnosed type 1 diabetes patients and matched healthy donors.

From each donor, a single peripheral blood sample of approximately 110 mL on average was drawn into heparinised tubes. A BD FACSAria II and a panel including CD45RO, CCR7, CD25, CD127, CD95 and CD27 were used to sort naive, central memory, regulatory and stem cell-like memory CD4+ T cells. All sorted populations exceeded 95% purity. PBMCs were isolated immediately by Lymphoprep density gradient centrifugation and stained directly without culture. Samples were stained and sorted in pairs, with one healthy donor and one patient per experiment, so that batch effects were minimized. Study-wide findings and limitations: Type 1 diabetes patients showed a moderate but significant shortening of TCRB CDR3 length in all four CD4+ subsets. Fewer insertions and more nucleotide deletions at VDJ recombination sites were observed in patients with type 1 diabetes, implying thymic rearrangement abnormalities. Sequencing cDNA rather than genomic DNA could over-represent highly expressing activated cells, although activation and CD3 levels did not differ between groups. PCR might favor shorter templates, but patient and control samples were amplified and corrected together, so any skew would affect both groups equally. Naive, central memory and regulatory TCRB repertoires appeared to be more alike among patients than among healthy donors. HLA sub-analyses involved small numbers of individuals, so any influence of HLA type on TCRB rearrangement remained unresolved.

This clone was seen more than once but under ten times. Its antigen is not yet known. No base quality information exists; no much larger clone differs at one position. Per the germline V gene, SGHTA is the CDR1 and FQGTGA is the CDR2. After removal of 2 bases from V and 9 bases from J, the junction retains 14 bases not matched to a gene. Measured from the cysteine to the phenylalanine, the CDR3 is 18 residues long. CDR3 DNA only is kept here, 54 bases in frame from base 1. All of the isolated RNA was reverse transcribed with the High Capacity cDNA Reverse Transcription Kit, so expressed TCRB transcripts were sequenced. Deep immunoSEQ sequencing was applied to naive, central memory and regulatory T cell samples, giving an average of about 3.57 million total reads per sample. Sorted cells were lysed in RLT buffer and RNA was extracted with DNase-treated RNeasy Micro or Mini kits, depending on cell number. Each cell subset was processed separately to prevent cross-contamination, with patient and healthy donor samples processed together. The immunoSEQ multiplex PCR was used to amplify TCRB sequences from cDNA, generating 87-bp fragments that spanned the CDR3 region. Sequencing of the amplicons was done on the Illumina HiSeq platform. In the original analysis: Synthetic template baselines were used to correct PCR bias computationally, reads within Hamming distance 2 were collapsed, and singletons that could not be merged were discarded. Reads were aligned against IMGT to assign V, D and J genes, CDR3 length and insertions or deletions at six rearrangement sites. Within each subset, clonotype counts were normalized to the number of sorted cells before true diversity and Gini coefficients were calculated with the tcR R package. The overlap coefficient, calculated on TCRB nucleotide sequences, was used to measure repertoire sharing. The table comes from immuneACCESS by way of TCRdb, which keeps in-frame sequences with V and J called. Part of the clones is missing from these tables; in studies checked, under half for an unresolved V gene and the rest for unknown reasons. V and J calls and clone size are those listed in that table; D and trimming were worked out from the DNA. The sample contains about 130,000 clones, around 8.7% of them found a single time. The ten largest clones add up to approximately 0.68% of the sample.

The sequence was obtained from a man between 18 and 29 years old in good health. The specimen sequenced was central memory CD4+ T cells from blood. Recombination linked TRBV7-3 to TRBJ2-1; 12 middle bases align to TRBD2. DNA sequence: TGTGCCAGCAGCTTACTAGCGGGGGGGCCTTCAGGGGCTGGTGAGCAGTTCTTC. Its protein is CASSLLAGGPSGAGEQFF. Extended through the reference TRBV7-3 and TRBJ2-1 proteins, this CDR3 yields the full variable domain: GAGVSQTPSNKVTEKGKYVELRCDPISGHTALYWYRQSLGQGPEFLIYFQGTGAADDSGLPNDRFFAVRPEGSVSTLKIQRTERGDSAVYLCASSLLAGGPSGAGEQFFGPGTRLTVL.